The clone carrying this T cell receptor (beta chain) was counted only a few times. To make TCR beta libraries, researchers used iRepertoire HTBI primers and Arm-PCR of CDR3 regions. In TCRdb, the multiplex PCR reads were re-called with MiXCR into one record per CDR3 protein. The sample comprises about 240,000 distinct CDR3 sequences, around 20% of which are singletons, and more than 11% rests with the top ten. This CDR3 comprises 12 residues. V was trimmed by 0 bases and J by 10 bases, leaving 9 bases between them. Germline CDR1 and CDR2: ENHRY and SYGVKD. The data are from a study of regulatory T cells in long-lasting Graves disease. Indicated time point: newly diagnosed GD, antithyroid drugs for less than 3 months. Isolated PBMC RNA provided the starting material for the TCR library.

The specimen comprised peripheral blood mononuclear cells (PBMCs), sampled at new diagnosis, from a patient treated with antithyroid drugs. The sequence was obtained from a female donor with Graves disease. This chain uses TRBV10-3 with TRBJ1-1; TRBD1 is a possible D gene (5 bases). The chain's CDR3 is CAISESGQGAFF. The CDR3 DNA follows: TGTGCCATCAGTGAGTCGGGGCAGGGAGCTTTCTTT.